This T cell receptor beta chain was captured in a study of OX40 agonist ivuxolimab in advanced cancers. Study-level background: Ivuxolimab, an antibody that agonizes OX40 (CD134), was administered to the patients.

Study conclusions and caveats: Partial responders at 0.1-3.0 mg/kg had among the lowest clonal expansion. On average, CD8+ T cells showed a greater number of expanded clones than CD4+.

There are 16 residues in the CDR3. Germline V gene data show CDR1 as SGHVS and CDR2 as FNYEAQ. V shed 5 bases, J shed 4 bases, and the junction held 11 bases outside the gene matches. On this clone itself: Its antigen is unidentified.

Clones were read by immunoSEQ multiplex PCR, and TCRdb kept only the in-frame ones, dropping some. The sample has around 37,000 clones, roughly 76% seen once. This receptor was identified in an adult with an advanced solid tumor such as melanoma, head and neck, liver or kidney cancer. The chain employs TRBV7-6 and TRBJ2-7; 10 nucleotides agree with TRBD1. The sequenced sample was CD4+ or CD8+ T cells sorted from blood, obtained in a trial of the OX40 agonist ivuxolimab. The DNA of the CDR3 is TGTGCCAGCAGCCCCGGGACAGGGGACTTCGTGTACGAGCAGTACTTC. This gives the protein CASSPGTGDFVYEQYF.